This TCR beta chain was profiled in a study of shared clonotypes between healthy human individuals. Of note for this clone: Its antigen is not identified.

The study's findings and limits: Approximately 5.3% was the fraction of naive CD4 clonotypes found shared across several donors. Sequencing depth was predicted to influence how clonotypes are shared among donors.

Assay used: immunoSEQ multiplex PCR; TCRdb lists only in-frame clones, some missing. Of around 2.1 million clones in the sample, approximately 94% are singletons; the top ten hold about 0.13%. The TCR comes from a man younger than 35 in good health. Sequenced: naive CD4+ T cells sorted from blood. This sample's subset: CD45RA+ positively selected.

CDR3 nucleotide sequence: TGTGCCAGCAGCGTCCGAGGCTTCTACGAGCAGTACTTC. It yields the protein CASSVRGFYEQYF. The chain combines TRBV2 with TRBJ2-7, with D hard to call. The CDR3 is made up of 13 amino acids. Per germline, CDR1 SNHLY and CDR2 FYNNEI. Trimming removed 6 bases from V and 3 bases from J, with 12 bases in between.